This T cell receptor beta chain derives from a study of blood T cell repertoires in COVID-19. This CDR3 has 16 amino acids. Trimming at V came to 3 bases and at J to 7 bases, leaving 9 bases not matched to a gene. The germline V gene encodes CDR1 LGHDT and CDR2 YNNKEL (reference sequence). The protocol was immunoSEQ multiplex PCR, while the TCRdb copy is restricted to in-frame clones and leaves out a portion. The sample holds more than 85,000 clones, approximately 86% seen once. The source material was peripheral blood. V and J are TRBV3-1 (or the pseudogene TRBV3-2) and TRBJ2-1; 10 bases map to TRBD1. This TCR derives from a woman aged 45-59 years with COVID-19, enrolled during active disease. As DNA, the CDR3 is TGTGCCAGCAGCCACAGGGACAGGGGAAACACGAATGAGCAGTTCTTC. Translation: CASSHRDRGNTNEQFF.